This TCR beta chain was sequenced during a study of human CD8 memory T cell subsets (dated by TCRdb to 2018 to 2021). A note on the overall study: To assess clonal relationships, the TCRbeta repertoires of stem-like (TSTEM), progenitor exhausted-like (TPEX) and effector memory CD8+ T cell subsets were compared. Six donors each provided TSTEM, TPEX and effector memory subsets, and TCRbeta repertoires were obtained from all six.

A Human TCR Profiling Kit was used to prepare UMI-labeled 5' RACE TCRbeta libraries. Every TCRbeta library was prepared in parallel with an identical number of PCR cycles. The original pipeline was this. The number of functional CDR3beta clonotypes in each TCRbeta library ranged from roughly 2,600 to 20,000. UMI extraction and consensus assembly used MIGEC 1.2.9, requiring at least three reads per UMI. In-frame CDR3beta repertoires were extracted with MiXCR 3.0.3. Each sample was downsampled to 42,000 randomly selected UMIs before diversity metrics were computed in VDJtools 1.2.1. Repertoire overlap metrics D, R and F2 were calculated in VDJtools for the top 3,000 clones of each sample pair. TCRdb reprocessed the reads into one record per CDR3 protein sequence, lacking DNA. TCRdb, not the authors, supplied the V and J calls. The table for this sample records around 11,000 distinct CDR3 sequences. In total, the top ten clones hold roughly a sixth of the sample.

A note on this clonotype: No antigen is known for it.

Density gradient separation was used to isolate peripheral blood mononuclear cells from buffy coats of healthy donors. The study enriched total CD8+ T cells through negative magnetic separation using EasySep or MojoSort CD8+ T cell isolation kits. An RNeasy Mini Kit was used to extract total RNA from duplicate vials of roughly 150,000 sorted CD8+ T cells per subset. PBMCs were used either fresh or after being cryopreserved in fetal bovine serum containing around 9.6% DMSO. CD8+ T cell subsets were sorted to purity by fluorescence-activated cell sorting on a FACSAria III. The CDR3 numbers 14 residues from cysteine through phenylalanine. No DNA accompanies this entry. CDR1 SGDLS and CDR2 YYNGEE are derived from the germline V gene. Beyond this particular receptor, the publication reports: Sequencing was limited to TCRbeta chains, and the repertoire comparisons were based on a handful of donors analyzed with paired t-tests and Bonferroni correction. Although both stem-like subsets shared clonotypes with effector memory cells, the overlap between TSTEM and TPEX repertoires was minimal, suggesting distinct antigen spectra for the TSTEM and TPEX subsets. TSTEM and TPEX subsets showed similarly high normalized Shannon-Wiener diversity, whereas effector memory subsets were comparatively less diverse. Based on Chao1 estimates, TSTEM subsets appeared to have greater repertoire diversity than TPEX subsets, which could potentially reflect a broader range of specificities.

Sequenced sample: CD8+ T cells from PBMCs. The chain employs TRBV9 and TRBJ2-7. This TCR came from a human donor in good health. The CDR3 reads CASSVGQNTYEQYF.